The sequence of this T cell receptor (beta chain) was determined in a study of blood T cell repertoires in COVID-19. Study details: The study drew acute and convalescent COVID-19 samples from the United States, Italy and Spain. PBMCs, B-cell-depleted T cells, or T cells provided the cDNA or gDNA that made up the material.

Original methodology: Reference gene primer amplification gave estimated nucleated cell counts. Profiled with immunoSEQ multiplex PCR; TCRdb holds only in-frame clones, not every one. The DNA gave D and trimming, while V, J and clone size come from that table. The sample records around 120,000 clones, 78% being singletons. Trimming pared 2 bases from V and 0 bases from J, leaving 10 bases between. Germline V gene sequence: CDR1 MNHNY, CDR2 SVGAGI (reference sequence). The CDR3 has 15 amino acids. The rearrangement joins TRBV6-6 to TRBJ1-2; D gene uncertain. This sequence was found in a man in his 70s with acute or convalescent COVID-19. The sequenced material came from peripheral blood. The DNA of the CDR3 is TGTGCCAGCAGTTACAAGAGCCATTCTAACTATGGCTACACCTTC. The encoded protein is CASSYKSHSNYGYTF.